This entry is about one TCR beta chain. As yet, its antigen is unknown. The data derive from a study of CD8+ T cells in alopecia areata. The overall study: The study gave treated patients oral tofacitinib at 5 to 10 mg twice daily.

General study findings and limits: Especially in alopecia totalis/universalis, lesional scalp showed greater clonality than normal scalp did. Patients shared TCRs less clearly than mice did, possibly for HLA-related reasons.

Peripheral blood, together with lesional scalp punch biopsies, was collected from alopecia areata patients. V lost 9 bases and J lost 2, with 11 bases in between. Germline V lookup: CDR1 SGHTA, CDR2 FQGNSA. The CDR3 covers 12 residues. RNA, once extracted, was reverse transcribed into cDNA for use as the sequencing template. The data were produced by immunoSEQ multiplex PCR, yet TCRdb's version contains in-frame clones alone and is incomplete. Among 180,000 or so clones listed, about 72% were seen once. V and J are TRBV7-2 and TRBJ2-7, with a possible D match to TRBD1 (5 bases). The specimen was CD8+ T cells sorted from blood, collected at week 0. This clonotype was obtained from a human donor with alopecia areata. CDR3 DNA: TGTGCCAGTACACAGGCTCCCTACGAGCAGTACTTC. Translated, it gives CASTQAPYEQYF.